This is a list of T cell receptor beta chains from one sample in a study of technical replicates of blood from several donors. Some clones are missing from TCRdb's copy, which holds only in-frame ones; the method was immunoSEQ multiplex PCR. This sample has 70,000 to 90,000 clones, with 94% found just once. The sequenced sample consisted of T cells isolated from PBMCs. The receptors were gathered from a human donor in good health. CDR3s include the opening cysteine and the closing phenylalanine or tryptophan. Each record gives: D gene, clone size, J gene, V gene, CDR3 DNA, CDR3 protein. D genes are given only for firm matches. Clone size is given for some rows only: seen once, a few or many times, or a class if the clone is expanded.

d_call: TRBD2; clone_size: -; j_call: TRBJ2-1; v_call: TRBV9; cdr3_nt: TGTGCCAGCAGCGTAGGAGTCGCGGGAGCTAACAATGAGCAGTTCTTC; cdr3_aa: CASSVGVAGANNEQFF
d_call: TRBD1; clone_size: -; j_call: TRBJ1-2; v_call: TRBV7-9; cdr3_nt: TGTGCCAGCAGCTTAGTAGGGGGCGCCAATGGCTACACCTTC; cdr3_aa: CASSLVGGANGYTF
d_call: -; clone_size: -; j_call: TRBJ2-3; v_call: TRBV10-1; cdr3_nt: TGCGCCAGCAGTGCAGGGGCAGATACGCAGTATTTT; cdr3_aa: CASSAGADTQYF
d_call: -; clone_size: once; j_call: TRBJ1-2; v_call: TRBV7-6; cdr3_nt: TGTGCCAGCAGCTTAGACCTTCTTGGGGCCAGTGGCTACACCTTC; cdr3_aa: CASSLDLLGASGYTF
d_call: TRBD2; clone_size: -; j_call: TRBJ2-3; v_call: TRBV6-4; cdr3_nt: TGTGCCAGCAGTGAGCTAGCGGGAGGGGTAGATACGCAGTATTTT; cdr3_aa: CASSELAGGVDTQYF
d_call: TRBD2; clone_size: -; j_call: TRBJ2-2; v_call: TRBV2; cdr3_nt: TGTGCCAGCAGTGCGGCGGGGGACTCGCGTCCAGGGGAGCTGTTTTTT; cdr3_aa: CASSAAGDSRPGELFF
d_call: TRBD1; clone_size: -; j_call: TRBJ1-1; v_call: TRBV25-1; cdr3_nt: TGTGCCAGCAATGGATGGCGGGACAGGGAGAACACTGAAGCTTTCTTT; cdr3_aa: CASNGWRDRENTEAFF
d_call: TRBD1; clone_size: -; j_call: TRBJ2-3; v_call: TRBV27; cdr3_nt: TGTGCCAGCAGTTTAGGCTTAGGGACAGGGACAGATACGCAGTATTTT; cdr3_aa: CASSLGLGTGTDTQYF
d_call: TRBD2; clone_size: -; j_call: TRBJ2-7; v_call: TRBV9; cdr3_nt: TGTGCCAGCAGCTTAAGCGGGAGCGGCGAGCAGTACTTC; cdr3_aa: CASSLSGSGEQYF
d_call: -; clone_size: -; j_call: TRBJ1-5; v_call: TRBV28; cdr3_nt: TGTGCCAGCACTACCTCCGCAGGGGACGGCGGTCGCAATCAGCCCCAGCATTTT; cdr3_aa: CASTTSAGDGGRNQPQHF
d_call: -; clone_size: -; j_call: TRBJ1-1; v_call: TRBV6-1; cdr3_nt: TGTGCCAGCGGCGGGGGTCTCACTGAAGCTTTCTTT; cdr3_aa: CASGGGLTEAFF
d_call: -; clone_size: medium-sized; j_call: TRBJ1-1; v_call: TRBV6-6; cdr3_nt: TGTGCCAGCAGGACGAGGACTGAAGCTTTCTTT; cdr3_aa: CASRTRTEAFF
d_call: -; clone_size: -; j_call: TRBJ2-3; v_call: TRBV11-1; cdr3_nt: TGTGCCAGCAGTACCCGACTGGGCCAGCAGGGAGATACGCAGTATTTT; cdr3_aa: CASSTRLGQQGDTQYF
d_call: -; clone_size: -; j_call: TRBJ2-1; v_call: TRBV29-1; cdr3_nt: TGCAGCGTTGATGGAATCAGGGACTCCATCTACAATGAGCAGTTCTTC; cdr3_aa: CSVDGIRDSIYNEQFF
d_call: -; clone_size: -; j_call: TRBJ2-3; v_call: TRBV5-1; cdr3_nt: TGCGCCAGCAGCGTACAGGGCGATACGCAGTATTTT; cdr3_aa: CASSVQGDTQYF
d_call: TRBD1; clone_size: -; j_call: TRBJ1-4; v_call: TRBV28; cdr3_nt: TGTGCCAGCAGCCGAGACAGGGAAGCGACTAATGAAAAACTGTTTTTT; cdr3_aa: CASSRDREATNEKLFF
d_call: TRBD1; clone_size: -; j_call: TRBJ1-5; v_call: TRBV19; cdr3_nt: TGTGCCAGTAGGATCCGGACAGGAGGGGATCAGCCCCAGCATTTT; cdr3_aa: CASRIRTGGDQPQHF
d_call: -; clone_size: -; j_call: TRBJ2-1; v_call: TRBV9; cdr3_nt: TGTGCCAGCAGCGTAGATGGGGGGAGCTCCTACAATGAGCAGTTCTTC; cdr3_aa: CASSVDGGSSYNEQFF
d_call: -; clone_size: -; j_call: TRBJ2-7; v_call: TRBV27; cdr3_nt: TGTGCCAGCAGTTGGGGAGGGGGGGTATCCTACGAGCAGTACTTC; cdr3_aa: CASSWGGGVSYEQYF
d_call: TRBD2; clone_size: once; j_call: TRBJ2-1; v_call: TRBV19; cdr3_nt: TGTGCCAGTAGTATGCTACTAGCGGGAGGTGCCTACAATGAGCAGTTCTTC; cdr3_aa: CASSMLLAGGAYNEQFF
d_call: TRBD1; clone_size: -; j_call: TRBJ1-2; v_call: TRBV18; cdr3_nt: TGTGCCAGCTCACCCGGACAGGGCAACTATGGCTACACCTTC; cdr3_aa: CASSPGQGNYGYTF
d_call: -; clone_size: -; j_call: TRBJ1-5; v_call: TRBV25-1; cdr3_nt: TGTGCCAGCTCCCCGGCAGGCCGTTATCAGCCCCAGCATTTT; cdr3_aa: CASSPAGRYQPQHF
d_call: TRBD1; clone_size: -; j_call: TRBJ1-4; v_call: TRBV7-2; cdr3_nt: TGTGCCAGCAGCTCACCGGGACAGGGGTCAAAACTGTTTTTT; cdr3_aa: CASSSPGQGSKLFF
d_call: -; clone_size: -; j_call: TRBJ2-3; v_call: TRBV6-5; cdr3_nt: TGTGCCAGCAGCCGACGGGAGCACACAGATACGCAGTATTTT; cdr3_aa: CASSRREHTDTQYF
d_call: -; clone_size: -; j_call: TRBJ2-7; v_call: TRBV5-1; cdr3_nt: TGCGCCAGCAGCCCCGAACGGGTCACCTACGAGCAGTACTTC; cdr3_aa: CASSPERVTYEQYF
d_call: -; clone_size: -; j_call: TRBJ1-1; v_call: TRBV4-1; cdr3_nt: TGCGCCAGCAGCCAAGCTAACAGCCTGAACACTGAAGCTTTCTTT; cdr3_aa: CASSQANSLNTEAFF
d_call: -; clone_size: -; j_call: TRBJ1-4; v_call: TRBV11-3; cdr3_nt: TGTGCCAGCAGCTTAGTAGCCTCGTCCCGGCTGTTTTTT; cdr3_aa: CASSLVASSRLFF
d_call: -; clone_size: -; j_call: TRBJ1-2; v_call: TRBV6-1; cdr3_nt: TGTGCCAGCAGTGAAGTATTGGAGAAGCTCTATGGCTACACCTTC; cdr3_aa: CASSEVLEKLYGYTF
d_call: TRBD2; clone_size: -; j_call: TRBJ2-1; v_call: TRBV5-1; cdr3_nt: TGCGCCAGCAGCTCGACTAGCGGGCCTTACAATGAGCAGTTCTTC; cdr3_aa: CASSSTSGPYNEQFF
d_call: -; clone_size: -; j_call: TRBJ2-5; v_call: TRBV7-3; cdr3_nt: TGTGCCAGCAGCTTATTCCCCCTCCAAGAGACCCAGTACTTC; cdr3_aa: CASSLFPLQETQYF
d_call: -; clone_size: -; j_call: TRBJ2-2; v_call: TRBV9; cdr3_nt: TGTGCCAGCAGCCCCCGGAGAGGTAGCACCGGGGAGCTGTTTTTT; cdr3_aa: CASSPRRGSTGELFF
d_call: TRBD2; clone_size: -; j_call: TRBJ2-5; v_call: TRBV7-3; cdr3_nt: TGTGCCAGCAGCTTAGGACTAGCGGAGTCGGAGACCCAGTACTTC; cdr3_aa: CASSLGLAESETQYF
d_call: -; clone_size: -; j_call: TRBJ2-1; v_call: TRBV4-1; cdr3_nt: TGCGCCAGCACGTCTGGCCCCGGGAATGAGCAGTTCTTC; cdr3_aa: CASTSGPGNEQFF
d_call: TRBD1; clone_size: -; j_call: TRBJ2-1; v_call: TRBV6-5; cdr3_nt: TGTGCCAGCAGATCGACAGGGCCAGGGGAGCAGTTCTTC; cdr3_aa: CASRSTGPGEQFF
d_call: -; clone_size: -; j_call: TRBJ1-1; v_call: TRBV18; cdr3_nt: TGTGCCAGCTCACTCGAACAGGGTGCGGAGGCTTTCTTT; cdr3_aa: CASSLEQGAEAFF
d_call: TRBD1; clone_size: once; j_call: TRBJ1-3; v_call: TRBV4-2; cdr3_nt: TGTGCCAGCAGCCAAGCCGGGGCAGGGGGAACTAACTCTGGAAACACCATATATTTT; cdr3_aa: CASSQAGAGGTNSGNTIYF
d_call: TRBD1; clone_size: once; j_call: TRBJ1-4; v_call: TRBV7-9; cdr3_nt: TGTGCCAGCAGCGGCAGACAGGGGATGTCTGAAAAACTGTTTTTT; cdr3_aa: CASSGRQGMSEKLFF
d_call: -; clone_size: -; j_call: TRBJ1-2; v_call: TRBV25-1; cdr3_nt: TGTGCCAGCAGTGAATATAGGAGCTATGGCTACACCTTC; cdr3_aa: CASSEYRSYGYTF
d_call: TRBD1; clone_size: -; j_call: TRBJ2-7; v_call: TRBV27; cdr3_nt: TGTGCCAGCAGTTTAACAGGGGGTTACTACGAGCAGTACTTC; cdr3_aa: CASSLTGGYYEQYF
d_call: TRBD2; clone_size: -; j_call: TRBJ2-7; v_call: TRBV11-2; cdr3_nt: TGTGCCAGCAGCTTAGACATCACTTGGGACTACTCCTACGAGCAGTACTTC; cdr3_aa: CASSLDITWDYSYEQYF
d_call: -; clone_size: -; j_call: TRBJ2-3; v_call: TRBV28; cdr3_nt: TGTGCCAGCAGTTTATCTCGGACAGATATCACAGATACGCAGTATTTT; cdr3_aa: CASSLSRTDITDTQYF
d_call: TRBD2; clone_size: -; j_call: TRBJ2-7; v_call: TRBV2; cdr3_nt: TGTGCCAGCAAGCCCCGGACGGGGGGACCCGAGCAGTACTTC; cdr3_aa: CASKPRTGGPEQYF
d_call: -; clone_size: once; j_call: TRBJ2-3; v_call: TRBV5-1; cdr3_nt: TGCGCCAGCAGCAGGAGCCTCAGCGGGAGCACAGATACGCAGTATTTT; cdr3_aa: CASSRSLSGSTDTQYF
d_call: -; clone_size: -; j_call: TRBJ2-3; v_call: TRBV28; cdr3_nt: TGTGCCAGCAGTCTCTATTTGACAGCGAGCACAGATACGCAGTATTTT; cdr3_aa: CASSLYLTASTDTQYF
d_call: -; clone_size: -; j_call: TRBJ2-7; v_call: TRBV28; cdr3_nt: TGTGCCAGCAGTTTATGGCTAGCCAGGCGGTCCTACGAGCAGTACTTC; cdr3_aa: CASSLWLARRSYEQYF
d_call: TRBD1; clone_size: -; j_call: TRBJ2-7; v_call: TRBV18; cdr3_nt: TGTGCCAGCTCACCAAGGGGACAGGGATACTACGAGCAGTACTTC; cdr3_aa: CASSPRGQGYYEQYF
d_call: -; clone_size: -; j_call: TRBJ2-2; v_call: TRBV19; cdr3_nt: TGTGCCAGTCGTCGGGTGAACACCGGGGAGCTGTTTTTT; cdr3_aa: CASRRVNTGELFF
d_call: TRBD1; clone_size: -; j_call: TRBJ1-2; v_call: TRBV27; cdr3_nt: TGTGCCAGCAGTTTAGACAGGGAGGTTGGCTACACCTTC; cdr3_aa: CASSLDREVGYTF
d_call: -; clone_size: -; j_call: TRBJ2-2; v_call: TRBV5-4; cdr3_nt: TGTGCCAGCAGCTTGGCACTAGCCGACACCGGGGAGCTGTTTTTT; cdr3_aa: CASSLALADTGELFF
d_call: TRBD2; clone_size: -; j_call: TRBJ2-7; v_call: TRBV7-9; cdr3_nt: TGTGCCAGCAGCTTAGAAGGGACTAGCGGTTCCTACGAGCAGTACTTC; cdr3_aa: CASSLEGTSGSYEQYF
d_call: TRBD2; clone_size: -; j_call: TRBJ2-1; v_call: TRBV18; cdr3_nt: TGTGCCAGCGTACCCGGGACTAGCGGCTACAATGAGCAGTTCTTC; cdr3_aa: CASVPGTSGYNEQFF
d_call: -; clone_size: -; j_call: TRBJ2-7; v_call: TRBV6-5; cdr3_nt: TGTGCCAGCAGACCCGACAGTTGGTACGAGCAGTACTTC; cdr3_aa: CASRPDSWYEQYF
d_call: -; clone_size: -; j_call: TRBJ2-7; v_call: TRBV30; cdr3_nt: TGTGCCGTATACAGGGAAGGCTTGTTCGAGCAGTACTTC; cdr3_aa: CAVYREGLFEQYF
d_call: TRBD1; clone_size: once; j_call: TRBJ2-6; v_call: TRBV5-1; cdr3_nt: TGCGCCAGCAGAATAACTGGGACAGGGACTCCCTTCTCTGGGGCCAACGTCCTGACTTTC; cdr3_aa: CASRITGTGTPFSGANVLTF
d_call: -; clone_size: -; j_call: TRBJ2-1; v_call: TRBV6-5; cdr3_nt: TGTGCCAGCAGCAGGACAGACAATGAGCAGTTCTTC; cdr3_aa: CASSRTDNEQFF
d_call: TRBD1; clone_size: -; j_call: TRBJ1-4; v_call: TRBV19; cdr3_nt: TGTGCCAGTACCATAACCTCGGGACAGAATGAAAAACTGTTTTTT; cdr3_aa: CASTITSGQNEKLFF
d_call: -; clone_size: -; j_call: TRBJ1-4; v_call: TRBV7-9; cdr3_nt: TGTGCCAGCAGCTTTTACACCGGGACATATAATGAAAAACTGTTTTTT; cdr3_aa: CASSFYTGTYNEKLFF
d_call: TRBD1; clone_size: -; j_call: TRBJ2-5; v_call: TRBV9; cdr3_nt: TGTGCCAGCAGCGTGGTTACAGGGGGCGATGGAGAGACCCAGTACTTC; cdr3_aa: CASSVVTGGDGETQYF